This T cell receptor (beta chain) was captured by sequencing in a study of T cells in localized non-small cell lung cancer. Study results and limitations: Adjacent lung tissue had a median about 60 of the top 100 clones found in the tumor. The study found T cell clonality highest in uninvolved adjacent lung, above tumor.

The germline V and J ends were trimmed by 5 bases and 11 bases, with 16 bases remaining between them. Germline loops: CDR1 SGHTS, CDR2 YDEGEE. This CDR3 contains 12 residues. Concerning this clone: The antigen is unknown.

This table comes from immunoSEQ multiplex PCR, and its TCRdb copy is limited to in-frame clones, with some not included. The repertoire holds tens of thousands of clones, roughly 89% seen once, with roughly a fifth in the top ten. V usage is TRBV5-8 and J usage is TRBJ1-1, with D possibly being TRBD1 (6 bases). The sample here was peripheral blood, taken before any cancer treatment. This TCR derives from a man aged 40 to 69 with stage I squamous cell lung carcinoma. CDR3 amino acids: CASSLGGRSAFF. CDR3 coding DNA: TGTGCCAGCAGTCTGGGGGGCAGGTCGGCTTTCTTT.